The T cell receptor (beta chain) described here comes from a study of CD4+ T cells in melanoma. General observations from the study: Reportedly, melanoma neoantigen-specific CD4+ T cells showed varied differentiation states. CD8+ T cell, macrophage and B cell function reportedly correlated with neoantigen-specific CD4+ T cells.

The protocol was immunoSEQ multiplex PCR, while the TCRdb copy is restricted to in-frame clones and leaves out a portion. The sample lists about 50,000 clones, 89% occurring once. About this clone itself: The antigen remains unidentified.

This sequence originates from a human donor with melanoma. Specimen: peripheral blood.

The CDR3 DNA follows: TGTGCCAGCAGCACGGGACAGGTGTTCTACGAGCAGTACTTC. It specifies CASSTGQVFYEQYF. The chain recombines TRBV6-6 with TRBJ2-7; 8 bases are a match to TRBD1. Trimming cost V 6 bases and J 3 bases; bases outside gene matches: 7. CDR1 is MNHNY, CDR2 SVGAGI, per germline (reference sequence). The CDR3 covers 14 residues.